The sequence of this T cell receptor (beta chain) was determined in a study of blood T cell repertoires in COVID-19. Here immunoSEQ multiplex PCR was the method, and the copy in TCRdb shows in-frame clones only, minus some. The data contain around 190,000 clones, around 85% of them seen just once; the ten biggest clones take up roughly 3%. This clone was seen only a few times. Trimming at V came to 1 base and at J to 7 bases, leaving 10 bases not matched to a gene. CDR1 and CDR2 from the germline V gene are LGHNA and YNFKEQ. This CDR3 is built from 16 residues. The receptor was isolated from a woman in her 30s who had recovered from COVID-19. J is TRBJ1-2 and V is TRBV4-2; 9 bases fit TRBD1. Sequencing was done on a sample of PBMCs or T cells enriched from blood (not recorded which). The CDR3 DNA reads TGTGCCAGCAGCCAAGGATTCGGACAGGGGCAGGGTGGCTACACCTTC. As protein: CASSQGFGQGQGGYTF.